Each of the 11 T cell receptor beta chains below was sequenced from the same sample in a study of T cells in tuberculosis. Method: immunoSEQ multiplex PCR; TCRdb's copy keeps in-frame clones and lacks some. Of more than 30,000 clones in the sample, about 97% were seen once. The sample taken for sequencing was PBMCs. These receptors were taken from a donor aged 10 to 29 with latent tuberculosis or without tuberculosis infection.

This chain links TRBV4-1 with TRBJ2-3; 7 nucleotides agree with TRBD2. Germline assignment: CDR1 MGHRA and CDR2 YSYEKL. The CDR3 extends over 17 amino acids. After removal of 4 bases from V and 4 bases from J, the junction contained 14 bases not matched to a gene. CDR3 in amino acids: CASSPLAQRGRADTQYF. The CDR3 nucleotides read TGCGCCAGCAGCCCCCTTGCGCAGCGGGGCCGTGCAGATACGCAGTATTTT.

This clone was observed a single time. The CDR3 loop is CAYLDKNLYGYTF. Here the CDR3 DNA reads TGTGCCTATTTGGACAAAAACCTATATGGCTACACCTTC. This chain joins TRBV30 and TRBJ1-2; perhaps TRBD1 as D (5 bases). The CDR3 covers 13 residues. CDR1 and CDR2 (germline): GTSNPN, SVGIG (reference sequence). V dropped 7 bases and J dropped 5 bases, with 17 bases sitting between them.

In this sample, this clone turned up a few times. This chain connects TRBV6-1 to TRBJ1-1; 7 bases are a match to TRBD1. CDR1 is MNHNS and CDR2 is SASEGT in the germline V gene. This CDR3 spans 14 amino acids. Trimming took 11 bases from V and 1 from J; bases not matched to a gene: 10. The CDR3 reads CAAQGGQKNTEAFF. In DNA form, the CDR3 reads TGTGCCGCCCAGGGGGGACAGAAGAACACTGAAGCTTTCTTT.

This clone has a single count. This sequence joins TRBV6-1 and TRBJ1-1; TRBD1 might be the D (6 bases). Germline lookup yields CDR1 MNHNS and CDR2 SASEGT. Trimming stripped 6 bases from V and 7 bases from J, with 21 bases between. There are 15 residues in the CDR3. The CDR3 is CASRLATGRLGEAFF. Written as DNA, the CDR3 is TGTGCCAGCAGGCTTGCGACAGGCCGGTTGGGTGAAGCTTTCTTT.

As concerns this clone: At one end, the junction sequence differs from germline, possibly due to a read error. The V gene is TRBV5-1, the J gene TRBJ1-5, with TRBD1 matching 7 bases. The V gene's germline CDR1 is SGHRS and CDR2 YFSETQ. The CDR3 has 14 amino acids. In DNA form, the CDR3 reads TGCGCCAGCAGCCAGGACAGGAGCAGTCAGCCCCAGCATTTT. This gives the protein CASSQDRSSQPQHF.

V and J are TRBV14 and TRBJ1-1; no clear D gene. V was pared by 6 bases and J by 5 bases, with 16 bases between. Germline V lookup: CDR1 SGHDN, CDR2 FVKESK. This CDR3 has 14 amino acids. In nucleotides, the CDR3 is TGTGCCAGCAGTCACTTAACATCGGGAACTGAAGCTTTCTTT. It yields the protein CASSHLTSGTEAFF.

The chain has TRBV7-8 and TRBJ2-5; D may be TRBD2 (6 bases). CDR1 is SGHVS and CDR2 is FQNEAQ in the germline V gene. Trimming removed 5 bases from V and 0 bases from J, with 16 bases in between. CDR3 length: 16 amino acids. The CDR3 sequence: CASSPDLTSNQETQYF. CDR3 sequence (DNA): TGTGCCAGCAGCCCCGACCTGACTAGTAACCAAGAGACCCAGTACTTC. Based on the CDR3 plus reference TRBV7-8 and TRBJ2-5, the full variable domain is GAGVSQSPRYKVAKRGQDVALRCDPISGHVSLFWYQQALGQGPEFLTYFQNEAQLDKSGLPSDRFFAERPEGSVSTLKIQRTQQEDSAVYLCASSPDLTSNQETQYFGPGTRLLVL.

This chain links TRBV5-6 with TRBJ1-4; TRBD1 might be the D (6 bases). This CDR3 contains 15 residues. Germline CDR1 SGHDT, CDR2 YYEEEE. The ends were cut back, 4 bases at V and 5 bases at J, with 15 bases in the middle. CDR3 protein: CASSQDRMKNEKLFF. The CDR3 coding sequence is TGTGCCAGCAGCCAGGACAGAATGAAGAATGAAAAACTGTTTTTT.

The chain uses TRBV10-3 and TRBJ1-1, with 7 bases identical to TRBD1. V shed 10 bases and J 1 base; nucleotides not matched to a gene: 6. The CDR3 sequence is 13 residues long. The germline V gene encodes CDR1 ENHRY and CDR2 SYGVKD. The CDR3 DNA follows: TGTGCCACGACCGGGACAGCGAACACTGAAGCTTTCTTT. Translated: CATTGTANTEAFF.

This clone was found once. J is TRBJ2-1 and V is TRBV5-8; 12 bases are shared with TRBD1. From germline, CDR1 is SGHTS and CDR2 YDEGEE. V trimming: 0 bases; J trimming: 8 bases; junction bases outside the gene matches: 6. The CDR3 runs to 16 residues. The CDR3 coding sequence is TGTGCCAGCAGCTTGGACGGGACAGGGGGCGAATATGAGCAGTTCTTC. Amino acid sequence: CASSLDGTGGEYEQFF.

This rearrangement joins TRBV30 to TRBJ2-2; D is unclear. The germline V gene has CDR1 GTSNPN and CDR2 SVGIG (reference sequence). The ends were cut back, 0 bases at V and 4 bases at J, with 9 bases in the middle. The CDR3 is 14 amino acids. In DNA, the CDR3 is TGTGCCTGGAGTGTAGCTCTCTCCACCGGGGAGCTGTTTTTT. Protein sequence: CAWSVALSTGELFF.